This TCR beta chain appears in the sequencing data of a study of blood T cell repertoires in COVID-19. For the study at large: The cDNA or gDNA used as material had been derived from T cells, B-cell-depleted T cells, or PBMCs.

Sequencing used immunoSEQ multiplex PCR; TCRdb keeps in-frame clones, though not all of them. The repertoire holds approximately 86,000 clones, with over 80% as singletons. V gave up 4 bases and J gave up 4 bases, with 14 bases separating them. The CDR3 is 15 residues long. Germline CDR1 is SGHDN and CDR2 is FVKESK. The sequenced sample was peripheral blood. The source is a man in his fifties with acute or convalescent COVID-19. The V call is TRBV14, the J call TRBJ2-1; D perhaps matches TRBD2 (6 bases). DNA of the CDR3: TGTGCCAGCAGCCCCGTAGCGGCCCTTTACAATGAGCAGTTCTTC. Its protein is CASSPVAALYNEQFF.